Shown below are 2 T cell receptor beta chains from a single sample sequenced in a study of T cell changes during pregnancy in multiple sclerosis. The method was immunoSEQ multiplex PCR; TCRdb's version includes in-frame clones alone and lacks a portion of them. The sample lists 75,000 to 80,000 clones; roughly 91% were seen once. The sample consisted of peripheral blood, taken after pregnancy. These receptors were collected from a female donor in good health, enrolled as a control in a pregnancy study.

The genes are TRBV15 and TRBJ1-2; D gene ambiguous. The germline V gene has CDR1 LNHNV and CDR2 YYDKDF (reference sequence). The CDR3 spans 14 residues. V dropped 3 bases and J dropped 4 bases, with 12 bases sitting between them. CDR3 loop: CATSSSATFYGYTF. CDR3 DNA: TGTGCCACCAGCAGCTCCGCTACTTTCTATGGCTACACCTTC.

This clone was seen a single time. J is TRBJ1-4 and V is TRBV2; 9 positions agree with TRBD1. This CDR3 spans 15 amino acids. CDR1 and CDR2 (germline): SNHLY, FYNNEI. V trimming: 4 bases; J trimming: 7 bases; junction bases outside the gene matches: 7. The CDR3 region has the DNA TGTGCCAGCAGTGCACAGGGGGCTGAGGGTGAAAAACTGTTTTTT. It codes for CASSAQGAEGEKLFF.